A few counts support the clone carrying this T cell receptor (beta chain). The antigen remains undetermined. The ends lost 2 bases at V and 4 bases at J; junction bases unmatched: 4. CDR1 and CDR2 from the germline V gene are MNHEY and SVGAGI. The CDR3 loop spans 16 amino acids. The data originate from a study of T cells after yellow fever vaccination. Whole-study findings and limits: Overlap between CD4 and CD8 compartments was detected for a small share of clonotypes. Though it reached lower strength, the secondary response hit its peak faster, day 5 versus 15. The study noted that FACS-sorted repertoires could contain abundant clonotypes contaminating from the bulk population.

5'RACE template switching produced TCR cDNA carrying a universal primer site and UMIs. TCRdb re-analysed the 5' RACE reads in MiXCR, keeping a single row per CDR3 protein. The sample comprises some 250,000 distinct CDR3 sequences, 6.9% of which are singletons, and approximately 0.84% rests with the top ten. Sequenced material: CD4+ T cells sorted from PBMCs, taken 15 days after the yellow fever booster vaccination. V gene TRBV6-5 combines with J gene TRBJ2-2; TRBD2 agrees at 10 bases. This receptor was identified in a man aged 25 to 40 who received the YFV17D yellow fever vaccine. The CDR3 loop reads CASSYIAGGGTGELFF. The CDR3 bases are TGTGCCAGCAGTTACATAGCGGGAGGAGGCACCGGGGAGCTGTTTTTT.